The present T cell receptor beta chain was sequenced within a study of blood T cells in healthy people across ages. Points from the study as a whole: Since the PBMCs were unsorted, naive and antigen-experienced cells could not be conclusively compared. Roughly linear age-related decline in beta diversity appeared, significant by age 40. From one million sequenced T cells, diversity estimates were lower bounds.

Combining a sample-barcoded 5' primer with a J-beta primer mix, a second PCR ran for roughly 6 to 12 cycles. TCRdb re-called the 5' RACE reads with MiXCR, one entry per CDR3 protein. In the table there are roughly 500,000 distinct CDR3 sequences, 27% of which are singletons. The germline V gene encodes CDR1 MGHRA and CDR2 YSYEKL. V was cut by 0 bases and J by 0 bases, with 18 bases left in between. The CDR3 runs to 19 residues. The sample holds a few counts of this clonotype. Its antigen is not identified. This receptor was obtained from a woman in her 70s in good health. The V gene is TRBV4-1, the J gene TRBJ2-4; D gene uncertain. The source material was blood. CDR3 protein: CASSQEAPRLNLAKNIQYF. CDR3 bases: TGCGCCAGCAGCCAAGAAGCTCCTCGTTTAAACCTAGCCAAAAACATTCAGTACTTC.